This T cell receptor beta chain was observed in a study of T cell responses to AZD1222 COVID-19 vaccine. Study-level results: The CD4 TCRs associated with vaccination extended across spike and predominated at 160-218 and 743-854. After the peak T cell response, and only then, were repertoires sampled. Females outnumbered males among donors, who were mostly white British; clonal diversity was possibly underestimated. Variant regions that are unmutated are reportedly the target of nearly half of spike-specific TCRs.

A note on this clone: Its antigen is still unknown.

V was shortened by 4 bases and J by 1 base, with 13 bases between the two germline ends. CDR3 length: 15 residues. The germline V gene encodes CDR1 ENHRY and CDR2 SYGVKD. TCRdb keeps only in-frame clones here, not all; method: immunoSEQ multiplex PCR. The sample yields roughly 110,000 clones, about 90% seen once. The sample was peripheral blood, taken on day 0 of AZD1222 vaccination. The source of this sequence is an adult in good health. The chain combines TRBV10-3 with TRBJ1-1, with D tentatively TRBD1 (6 bases). This CDR3 reads CAISVTGPKNTEAFF. DNA for the CDR3: TGTGCCATCAGTGTCACAGGGCCCAAGAACACTGAAGCTTTCTTT.